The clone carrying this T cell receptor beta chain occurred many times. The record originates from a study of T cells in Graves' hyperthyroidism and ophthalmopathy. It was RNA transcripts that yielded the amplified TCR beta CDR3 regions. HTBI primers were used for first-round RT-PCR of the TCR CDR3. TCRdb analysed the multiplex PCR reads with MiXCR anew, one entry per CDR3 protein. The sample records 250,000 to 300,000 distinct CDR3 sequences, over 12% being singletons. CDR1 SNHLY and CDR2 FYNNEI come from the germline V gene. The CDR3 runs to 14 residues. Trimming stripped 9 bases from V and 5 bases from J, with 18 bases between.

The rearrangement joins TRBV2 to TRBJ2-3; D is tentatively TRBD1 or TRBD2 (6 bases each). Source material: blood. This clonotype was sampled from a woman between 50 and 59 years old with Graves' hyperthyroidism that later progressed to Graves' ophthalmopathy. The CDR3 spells CASNLPGAGDTQYF. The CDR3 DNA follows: TGTGCCAGTAATCTACCGGGGGCTGGAGATACGCAGTATTTT.